The T cell receptor beta chain under discussion was sequenced for a study of blood T cell repertoires in COVID-19. Study background: From the United States, Italy and Spain came samples of acute and convalescent COVID-19.

This clone showed up just a few times. The V gene end was trimmed by 5 bases and the J gene end by 2 bases; junction bases not matched to a gene: 5. CDR1 is SGHAT, CDR2 FQNNGV, per germline. This CDR3 is 14 amino acids long. Original processing notes: It was from reference gene primer amplification that nucleated cell counts were estimated. Libraries were prepared by immunoSEQ multiplex PCR; TCRdb keeps only in-frame clonotypes and omits some of them. V and J calls plus clone size are reproduced from that table; the DNA served to infer D and trimming. The table includes over 60,000 clones, approximately 92% detected once.

The chain recombines TRBV11-2 with TRBJ1-1, with TRBD1 identical over 7 bases. The sample comprised peripheral blood. The TCR was taken from an older man with acute or convalescent COVID-19. CDR3 amino acids: CASSTGTANTEAFF. In DNA form, the CDR3 reads TGTGCCAGCAGCACCGGGACAGCAAACACTGAAGCTTTCTTT.